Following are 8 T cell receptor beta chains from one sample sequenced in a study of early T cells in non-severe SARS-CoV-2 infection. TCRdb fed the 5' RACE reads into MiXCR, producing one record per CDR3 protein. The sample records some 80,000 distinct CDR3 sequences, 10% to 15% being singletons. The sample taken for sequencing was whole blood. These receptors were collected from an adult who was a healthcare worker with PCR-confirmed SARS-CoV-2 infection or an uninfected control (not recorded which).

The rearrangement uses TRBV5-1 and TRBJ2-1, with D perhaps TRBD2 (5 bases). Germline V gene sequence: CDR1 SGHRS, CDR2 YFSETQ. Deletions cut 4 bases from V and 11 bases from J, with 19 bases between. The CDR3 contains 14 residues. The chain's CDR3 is CASSQPSPGNQQFF. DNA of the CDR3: TGCGCCAGCAGCCAGCCCTCCCCGGGGAATCAGCAGTTCTTC. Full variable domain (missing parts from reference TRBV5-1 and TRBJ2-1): KAGVTQTPRYLIKTRGQQVTLSCSPISGHRSVSWYQQTPGQGLQFLFEYFSETQRNKGNFPGRFSGRQFSNSRSEMNVSTLELGDSALYLCASSQPSPGNQQFFGPGTRLTVL.

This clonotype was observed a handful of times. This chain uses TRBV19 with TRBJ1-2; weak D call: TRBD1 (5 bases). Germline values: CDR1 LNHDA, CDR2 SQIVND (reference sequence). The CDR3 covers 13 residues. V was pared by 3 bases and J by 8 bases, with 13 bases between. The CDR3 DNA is TGTGCCAGTAGTATGGAAACCTGGGGCGGCTACACCTTC. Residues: CASSMETWGGYTF.

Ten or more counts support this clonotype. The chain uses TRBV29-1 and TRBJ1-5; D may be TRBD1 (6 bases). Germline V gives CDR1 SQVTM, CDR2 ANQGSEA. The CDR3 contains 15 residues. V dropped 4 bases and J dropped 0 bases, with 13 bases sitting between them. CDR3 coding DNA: TGCAGCGTTGCCGAAGGGGGGTATAGCAATCAGCCCCAGCATTTT. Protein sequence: CSVAEGGYSNQPQHF.

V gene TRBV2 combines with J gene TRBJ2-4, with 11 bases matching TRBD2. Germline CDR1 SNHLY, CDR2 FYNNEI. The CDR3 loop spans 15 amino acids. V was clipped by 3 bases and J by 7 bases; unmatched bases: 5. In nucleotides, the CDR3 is TGTGCCAGCAGTGAGGGTAGCGGGAGGGGGAACATTCAGTACTTC. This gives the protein CASSEGSGRGNIQYF.

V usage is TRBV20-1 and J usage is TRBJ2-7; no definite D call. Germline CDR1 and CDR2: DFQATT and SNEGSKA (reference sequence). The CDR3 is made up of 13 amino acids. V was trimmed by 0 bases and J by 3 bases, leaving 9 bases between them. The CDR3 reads CSARERVFYEQYF. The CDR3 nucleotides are TGCAGTGCTAGAGAGAGAGTGTTCTACGAGCAGTACTTC.

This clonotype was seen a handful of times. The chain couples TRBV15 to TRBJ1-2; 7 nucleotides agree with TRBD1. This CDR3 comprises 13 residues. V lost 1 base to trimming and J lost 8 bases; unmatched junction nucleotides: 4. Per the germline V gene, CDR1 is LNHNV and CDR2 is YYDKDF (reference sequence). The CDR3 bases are TGTGCCACCAGCAGAGCAGGGGGTGGCGGCTACACCTTC. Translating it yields CATSRAGGGGYTF.

Written as DNA, the CDR3 is TGTGCCAGCAGCCTCGAGGCCCAAGAGACCCAGTACTTC. This gives the protein CASSLEAQETQYF. The chain carries TRBV2 and TRBJ2-5, with D unresolved. CDR1 is SNHLY and CDR2 is FYNNEI in the germline V gene. Trimming took off 6 bases at V and 1 base at J, with 9 bases between the two ends. The CDR3 is made up of 13 amino acids.

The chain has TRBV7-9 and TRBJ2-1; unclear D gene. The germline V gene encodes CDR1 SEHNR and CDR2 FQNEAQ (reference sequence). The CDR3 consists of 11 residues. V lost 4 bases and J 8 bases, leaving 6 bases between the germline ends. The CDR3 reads CASSSLYEQFF. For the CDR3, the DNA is TGTGCCAGCAGCTCCCTTTATGAGCAGTTCTTC.